The TCR beta chain under discussion was sequenced for a study of T cell responses to AZD1222 COVID-19 vaccine. Study-wide context: Timing groups of about 4 and about 12 weeks for second doses were pooled.

The CDR3 is 14 residues long. Germline V CDR1 and CDR2: MDHEN, SYDVKM. Trimming took 6 bases from V and 3 from J; bases not matched to a gene: 3. The study's findings and limits: The peak T cell response came first, and repertoires were sampled only after it. Females outnumbered males among donors, who were mostly white British; clonal diversity was possibly underestimated. Spike-specific TCR repertoires showed rising breadth and depth after two AZD1222 doses.

This clone occurred a few times. Its antigen is still unknown. The repertoire was sequenced with immunoSEQ multiplex PCR; TCRdb's copy has only in-frame clones and lacks some. Altogether more than 150,000 clones are present, approximately 90% being singletons, with the ten largest covering over 0.75%. The genes are TRBV28 and TRBJ1-4; TRBD1 aligns across 8 bases. The source was peripheral blood, collected on day 0 of AZD1222 vaccination. The clonotype originates from an adult in good health. For the CDR3, the DNA is TGTGCCAGCAGGTGGGGACAGGCTAATGAAAAACTGTTTTTT. Protein product: CASRWGQANEKLFF.